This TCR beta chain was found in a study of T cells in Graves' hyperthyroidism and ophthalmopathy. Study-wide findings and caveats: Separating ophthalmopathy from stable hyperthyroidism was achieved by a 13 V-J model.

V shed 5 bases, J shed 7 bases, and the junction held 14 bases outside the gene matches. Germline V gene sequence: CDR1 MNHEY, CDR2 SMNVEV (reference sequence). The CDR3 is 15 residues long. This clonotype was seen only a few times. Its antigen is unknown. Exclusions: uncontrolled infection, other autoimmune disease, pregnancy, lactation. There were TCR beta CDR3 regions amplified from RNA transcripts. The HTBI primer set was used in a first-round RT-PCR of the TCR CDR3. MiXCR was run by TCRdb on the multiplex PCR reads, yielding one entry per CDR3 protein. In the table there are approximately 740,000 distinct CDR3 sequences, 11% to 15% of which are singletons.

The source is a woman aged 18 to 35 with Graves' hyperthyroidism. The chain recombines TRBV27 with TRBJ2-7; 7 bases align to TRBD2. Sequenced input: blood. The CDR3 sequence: CASSTRLASTGEQYF. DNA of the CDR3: TGTGCCAGCAGTACTAGACTAGCCTCGACGGGGGAGCAGTACTTC.